This T cell receptor beta chain comes out of a study of chemoradiotherapy in HPV16-positive cancers. The CDR3 consists of 12 residues. Germline values: CDR1 SQVTM, CDR2 ANQGSEA. Trimming left V 6 bases short and J 2 bases short, with 11 bases between. Sequencing was performed with immunoSEQ multiplex PCR; in TCRdb, only in-frame clones are kept and a portion is missing. Among fewer than 25,000 clones, roughly 92% were seen once, and the ten largest hold about 17%. Samples were taken several times over chemoradiotherapy. The sequencing used blood, collected from a patient who underwent chemoradiotherapy. The chain is built from TRBV29-1 and TRBJ2-7; either TRBD1 or TRBD2 may fit D (5 bases each). This clonotype was obtained from a human donor with HPV-associated anogenital cancer. The CDR3 DNA sequence: TGCAGCGTCCAGACAGCGGCCTACGAGCAGTACTTC. Translation gives CSVQTAAYEQYF.